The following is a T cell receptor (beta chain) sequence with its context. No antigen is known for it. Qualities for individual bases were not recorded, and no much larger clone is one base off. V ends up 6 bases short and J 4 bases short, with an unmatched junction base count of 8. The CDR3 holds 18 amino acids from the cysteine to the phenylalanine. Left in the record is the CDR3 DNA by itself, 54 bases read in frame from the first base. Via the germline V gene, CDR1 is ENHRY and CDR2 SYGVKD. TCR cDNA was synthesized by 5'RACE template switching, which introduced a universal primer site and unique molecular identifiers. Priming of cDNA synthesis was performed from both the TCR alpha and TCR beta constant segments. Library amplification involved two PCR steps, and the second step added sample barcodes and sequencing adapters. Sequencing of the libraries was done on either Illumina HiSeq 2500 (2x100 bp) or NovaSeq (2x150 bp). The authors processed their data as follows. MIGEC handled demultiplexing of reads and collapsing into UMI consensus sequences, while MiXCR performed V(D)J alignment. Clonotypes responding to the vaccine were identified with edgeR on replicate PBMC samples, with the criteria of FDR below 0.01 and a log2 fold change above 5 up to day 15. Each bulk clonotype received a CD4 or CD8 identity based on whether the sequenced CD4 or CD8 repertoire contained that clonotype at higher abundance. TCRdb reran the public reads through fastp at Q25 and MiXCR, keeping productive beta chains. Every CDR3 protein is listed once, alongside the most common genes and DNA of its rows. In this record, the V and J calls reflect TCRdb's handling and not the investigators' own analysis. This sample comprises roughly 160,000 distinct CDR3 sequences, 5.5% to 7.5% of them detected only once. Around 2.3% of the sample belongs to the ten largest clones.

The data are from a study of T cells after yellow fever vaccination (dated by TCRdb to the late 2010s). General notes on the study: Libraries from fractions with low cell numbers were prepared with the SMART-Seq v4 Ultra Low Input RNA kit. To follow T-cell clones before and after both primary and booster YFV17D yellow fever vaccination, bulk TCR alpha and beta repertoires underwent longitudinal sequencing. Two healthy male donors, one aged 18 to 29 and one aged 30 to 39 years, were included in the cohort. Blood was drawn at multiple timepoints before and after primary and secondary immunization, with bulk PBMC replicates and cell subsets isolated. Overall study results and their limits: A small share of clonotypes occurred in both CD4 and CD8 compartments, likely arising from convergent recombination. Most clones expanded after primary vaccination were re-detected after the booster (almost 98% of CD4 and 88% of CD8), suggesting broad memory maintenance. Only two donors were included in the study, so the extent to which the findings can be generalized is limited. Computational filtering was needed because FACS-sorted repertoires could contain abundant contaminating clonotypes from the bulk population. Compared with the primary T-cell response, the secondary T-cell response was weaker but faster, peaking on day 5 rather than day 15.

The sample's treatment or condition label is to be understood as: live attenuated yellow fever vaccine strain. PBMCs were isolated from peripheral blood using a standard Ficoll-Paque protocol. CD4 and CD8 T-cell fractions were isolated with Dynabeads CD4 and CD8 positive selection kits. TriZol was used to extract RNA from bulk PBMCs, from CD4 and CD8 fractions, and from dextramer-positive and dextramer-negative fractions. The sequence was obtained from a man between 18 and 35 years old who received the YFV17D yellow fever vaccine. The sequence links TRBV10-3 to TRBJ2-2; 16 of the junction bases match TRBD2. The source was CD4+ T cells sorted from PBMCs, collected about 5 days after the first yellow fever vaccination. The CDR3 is CAIRMGLAGGPSTGELFF. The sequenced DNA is TGTGCCATCAGAATGGGACTAGCGGGGGGGCCAAGCACCGGGGAGCTGTTTTTT.